This entry is about one TCR beta chain. These data belong to a study of blood T cells in healthy people across ages. The authors ran a second PCR of roughly 6 to 12 cycles using a sample-barcoded 5' primer and a J-beta primer mix. TCRdb used MiXCR to reprocess the 5' RACE reads, holding one entry per CDR3 protein. The sample carries over a million distinct CDR3 sequences, around 42% recorded once. The CDR3 is 14 amino acids. The V segment lost 6 bases and the J segment 8 bases; nucleotides outside the gene matches: 11. The sequence was obtained from a woman between 18 and 30 years old in good health. The chain carries TRBV12-3 or TRBV12-4 and TRBJ1-2; 8 bases fit TRBD1. The sequencing sample was made of blood. The CDR3, as DNA: TGTGCCAGCAGGAAAGGACAGGGTCTGGGAGGCTACACCTTC. Translation: CASRKGQGLGGYTF.